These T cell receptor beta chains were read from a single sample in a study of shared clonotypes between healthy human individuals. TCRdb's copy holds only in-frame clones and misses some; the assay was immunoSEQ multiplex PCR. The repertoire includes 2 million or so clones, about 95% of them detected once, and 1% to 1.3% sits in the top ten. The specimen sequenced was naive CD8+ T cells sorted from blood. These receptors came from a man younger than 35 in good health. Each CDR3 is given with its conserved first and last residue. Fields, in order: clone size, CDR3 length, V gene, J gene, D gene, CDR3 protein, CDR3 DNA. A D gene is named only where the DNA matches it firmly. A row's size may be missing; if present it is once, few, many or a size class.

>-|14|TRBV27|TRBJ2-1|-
CASSLLGGNNEQFF
TGTGCCAGCAGTTTACTTGGGGGGAACAATGAGCAGTTCTTC
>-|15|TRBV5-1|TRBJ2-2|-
CASSPGTSNTGELFF
TGCGCCAGCAGCCCTGGGACCTCGAACACCGGGGAGCTGTTTTTT
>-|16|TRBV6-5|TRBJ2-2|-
CASSYSIREHTGELFF
TGTGCCAGCAGTTACTCGATTAGGGAGCACACCGGGGAGCTGTTTTTT
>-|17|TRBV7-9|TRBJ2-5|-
CASSDRSRTLYQETQYF
TGTGCCAGCAGCGACCGGTCCCGCACATTGTACCAAGAGACCCAGTACTTC
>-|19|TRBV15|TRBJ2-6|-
CATSREVGLHSSGANVLTF
TGTGCCACCAGCAGAGAGGTGGGGTTACACTCCTCTGGGGCCAACGTCCTGACTTTC
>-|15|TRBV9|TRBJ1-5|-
CASSVEGTDNQPQHF
TGTGCCAGCAGCGTAGAAGGAACAGATAATCAGCCCCAGCATTTT
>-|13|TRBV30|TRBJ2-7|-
CAWSIGSNYEQYF
TGTGCCTGGAGTATCGGTAGTAACTACGAGCAGTACTTC
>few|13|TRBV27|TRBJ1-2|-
CASSLRRDNGYTF
TGTGCCAGCAGTTTACGACGGGATAATGGCTACACCTTC
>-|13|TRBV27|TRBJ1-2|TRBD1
CASSPTGGYGYTF
TGTGCCAGCAGTCCGACAGGGGGCTATGGCTACACCTTC
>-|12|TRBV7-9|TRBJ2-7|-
CASSRGIYEQYF
TGTGCCAGCAGCCGGGGGATCTACGAGCAGTACTTC
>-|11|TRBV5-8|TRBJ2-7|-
CASTTYLEQYF
TGTGCCAGCACCACATATTTGGAGCAGTACTTC
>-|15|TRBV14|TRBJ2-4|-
CASSPPTGWGDIQYF
TGTGCCAGCAGCCCACCGACAGGGTGGGGGGACATTCAGTACTTC
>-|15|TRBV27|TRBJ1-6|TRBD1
CASSISQGALAPLHF
TGTGCCAGCAGTATCTCGCAGGGGGCGCTTGCACCCCTCCACTTT
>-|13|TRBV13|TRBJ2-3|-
CASHNSDTDTQYF
TGTGCCAGCCATAATAGCGACACAGATACGCAGTATTTT
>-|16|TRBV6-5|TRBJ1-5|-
CASSYSSRENYQPQHF
TGTGCCAGCAGTTACTCGAGCAGGGAGAATTATCAGCCCCAGCATTTT
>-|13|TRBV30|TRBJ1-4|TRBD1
CACSGQPNEKLFF
TGTGCCTGCTCGGGACAGCCTAATGAAAAACTGTTTTTT
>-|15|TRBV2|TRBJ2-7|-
CASSQQGAGIYEQYF
TGTGCCAGCAGCCAACAGGGAGCGGGGATATACGAGCAGTACTTC
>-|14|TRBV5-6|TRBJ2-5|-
CASSLYVGQETQYF
TGTGCCAGCAGCTTGTATGTGGGCCAAGAGACCCAGTACTTC
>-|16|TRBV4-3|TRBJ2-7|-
CASSQEEGDGSYEQYF
TGCGCCAGCAGCCAAGAAGAGGGTGACGGATCCTACGAGCAGTACTTC
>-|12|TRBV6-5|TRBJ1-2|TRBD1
CASSPGGYGYTF
TGTGCCAGCAGCCCAGGGGGCTATGGCTACACCTTC
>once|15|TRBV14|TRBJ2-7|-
CASSQEGRFSYEQYF
TGTGCCAGCAGCCAAGAGGGCCGTTTCTCCTACGAGCAGTACTTC
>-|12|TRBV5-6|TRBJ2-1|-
CASSLGGDEQFF
TGTGCCAGCAGCTTAGGTGGCGATGAGCAGTTCTTC
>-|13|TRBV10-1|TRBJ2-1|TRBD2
CASSEATSGGQFF
TGCGCCAGCAGTGAGGCTACTAGCGGGGGACAGTTCTTC
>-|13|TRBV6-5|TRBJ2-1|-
CASSWGLNNEQFF
TGTGCCAGCAGTTGGGGCTTGAACAATGAGCAGTTCTTC
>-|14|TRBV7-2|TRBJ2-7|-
CASSDRRNSYEQYF
TGTGCCAGCAGCGACAGACGAAATTCGTACGAGCAGTACTTC
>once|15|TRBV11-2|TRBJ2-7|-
CASSLDLATTYEQYF
TGTGCCAGCAGCTTAGATCTGGCAACTACCTACGAGCAGTACTTC
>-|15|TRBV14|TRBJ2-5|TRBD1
CASSPYTGGRETQYF
TGTGCCAGCAGCCCCTATACAGGGGGCAGGGAGACCCAGTACTTC
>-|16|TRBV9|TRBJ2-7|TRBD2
CASSVGGSGGPYEQYF
TGTGCCAGCAGCGTAGGTGGTAGCGGGGGTCCCTACGAGCAGTACTTC
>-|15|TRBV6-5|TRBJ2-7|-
CASSYSITTSYEQYF
TGTGCCAGCAGTTACTCGATCACTACCTCCTACGAGCAGTACTTC
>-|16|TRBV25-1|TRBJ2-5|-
CASSESWRETGETQYF
TGTGCCAGCAGTGAATCTTGGCGGGAGACAGGCGAGACCCAGTACTTC
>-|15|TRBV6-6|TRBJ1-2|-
CASSYAPAAFDDYTF
TGTGCCAGCAGTTACGCCCCAGCGGCATTCGATGACTACACCTTC
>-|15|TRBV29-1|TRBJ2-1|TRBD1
CSVSQPGQAYNEQFF
TGCAGCGTTTCCCAGCCGGGACAGGCCTACAATGAGCAGTTCTTC
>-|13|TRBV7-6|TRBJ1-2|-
CASSLYLNYGYTF
TGTGCCAGCAGCCTCTACCTTAACTATGGCTACACCTTC
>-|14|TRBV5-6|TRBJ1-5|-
CASSLDGFGQPQHF
TGTGCCAGCAGCTTGGATGGTTTTGGTCAGCCCCAGCATTTT
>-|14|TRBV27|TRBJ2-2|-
CASSAGHRAGELFF
TGTGCCAGCAGTGCGGGCCATAGGGCCGGGGAGCTGTTTTTT
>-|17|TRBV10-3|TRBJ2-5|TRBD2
CAISDPGLAGGEETQYF
TGTGCCATCAGTGACCCGGGACTAGCGGGAGGAGAAGAGACCCAGTACTTC
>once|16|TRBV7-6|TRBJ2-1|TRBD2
CASSPLAGPTYNEQFF
TGTGCCAGCAGCCCTCTAGCGGGCCCAACCTACAATGAGCAGTTCTTC
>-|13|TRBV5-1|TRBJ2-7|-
CASSSLTGGEQYF
TGCGCCAGCAGCTCCCTGACAGGCGGCGAGCAGTACTTC
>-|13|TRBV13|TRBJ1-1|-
CASSLQGDTEAFF
TGTGCCAGCAGCCTCCAAGGGGACACTGAAGCTTTCTTT
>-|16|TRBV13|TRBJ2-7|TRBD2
CASSHSPRGGNYEQYF
TGTGCCAGCAGCCACAGCCCGCGCGGGGGGAACTACGAGCAGTACTTC
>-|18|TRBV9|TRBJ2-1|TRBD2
CASSVAGSSGGIYNEQFF
TGTGCCAGCAGCGTAGCGGGCTCCAGCGGGGGGATCTACAATGAGCAGTTCTTC
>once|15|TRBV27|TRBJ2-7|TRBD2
CASSTPAGEGNEQYF
TGTGCCAGCAGTACGCCAGCGGGAGAAGGCAACGAGCAGTACTTC
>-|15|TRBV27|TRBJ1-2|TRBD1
CASSSYRTGEYGYTF
TGTGCCAGCAGTTCTTATCGGACAGGGGAGTATGGCTACACCTTC
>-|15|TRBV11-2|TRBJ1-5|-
CASSLGIGSNQPQHF
TGTGCCAGCAGCTTAGGGATTGGAAGCAATCAGCCCCAGCATTTT
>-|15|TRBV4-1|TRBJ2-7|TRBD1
CASSQQGQGDYEQYF
TGCGCCAGCAGCCAACAGGGACAGGGGGACTACGAGCAGTACTTC
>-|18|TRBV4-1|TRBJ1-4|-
CASSQDPGWVEANEKLFF
TGCGCCAGCAGCCAAGACCCCGGGTGGGTTGAGGCTAATGAAAAACTGTTTTTT
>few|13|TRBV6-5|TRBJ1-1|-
CASSYYRDTEAFF
TGTGCCAGCAGTTATTATAGGGATACTGAAGCTTTCTTT
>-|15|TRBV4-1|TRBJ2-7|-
CASSQDGVATYEQYF
TGCGCCAGCAGCCAAGATGGGGTGGCTACCTACGAGCAGTACTTC
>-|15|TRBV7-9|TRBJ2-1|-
CASSVTGEEYNEQFF
TGTGCCAGCAGCGTCACAGGGGAGGAATACAATGAGCAGTTCTTC
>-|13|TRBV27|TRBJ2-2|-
CASKAANTGELFF
TGTGCCAGCAAGGCGGCGAACACCGGGGAGCTGTTTTTT
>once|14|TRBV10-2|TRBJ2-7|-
CASGWSGSAYEQYF
TGCGCCAGCGGATGGTCCGGGTCGGCCTACGAGCAGTACTTC
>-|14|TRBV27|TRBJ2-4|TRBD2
CASRPRGGVDIQYF
TGTGCCAGCAGACCTCGGGGGGGTGTTGACATTCAGTACTTC
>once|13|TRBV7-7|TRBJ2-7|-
CASSFGPTGEQYF
TGTGCTAGCAGCTTTGGCCCAACGGGGGAGCAGTACTTC
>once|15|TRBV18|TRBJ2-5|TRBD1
CASSQTGGLGETQYF
TGTGCCAGCTCGCAAACAGGGGGCCTTGGTGAGACCCAGTACTTC
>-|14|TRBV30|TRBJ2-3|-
CAWSPTGLSDTQYF
TGTGCCTGGAGTCCCACAGGGTTATCAGATACGCAGTATTTT
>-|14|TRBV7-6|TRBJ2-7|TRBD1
CASSLETGSLEQYF
TGTGCCAGCAGCTTAGAGACAGGGTCGCTCGAGCAGTACTTC
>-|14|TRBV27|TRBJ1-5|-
CASSLEGGNQPQHF
TGTGCCAGCAGTTTAGAGGGGGGTAATCAGCCCCAGCATTTT